The entry below gives a single TCR beta chain sequence along with its context. Its antigen is not identified. The data stem from a study of shared clonotypes between healthy human individuals. Study results and limitations: Clonotype sharing across four donors was observed for around 5.1% of naive CD4 clonotypes.

CDR3 length: 17 amino acids. Trimming shortened V by 6 bases and J by 4 bases, and 22 bases separated the two germline ends. Germline V lookup: CDR1 MNHEY, CDR2 SMNVEV (reference sequence). Data came from immunoSEQ multiplex PCR; TCRdb stores just in-frame clones and leaves some out. The table shows 650,000 to 700,000 clones, with roughly 88% occurring only once. The sample comprised memory CD8+ T cells from PBMCs. The subset here: CD45RO+ cells pooled with CCR7-negative TemRA cells. This TCR was sampled from a man in his late teens or twenties in good health. Some clones in this sample may be carry-over from other donors' samples. The V call is TRBV27, the J call TRBJ2-1; weak D call: TRBD2 (6 bases). CDR3 amino acids: CASSPTRSGAKYNEQFF. The CDR3 region has the DNA TGTGCCAGCAGCCCCACCCGTAGCGGCGCAAAATACAATGAGCAGTTCTTC.